The 32 T cell receptor beta chains below come from one sample, sequenced in a study of CD8+CD57+ T cells in acquired aplastic anemia. In patients chosen for sequencing, flow cytometry had shown CD8+CD57+ cell expansion. Genomic DNA was employed as the template in profiling TCR beta VDJ and CDR3. One entry per CDR3 protein results from TCRdb running MiXCR on the reads. The sample lists about 200,000 distinct CDR3 sequences; 55% to 65% were seen once. Sequenced: sorted CD4+, CD8+, or CD8+CD57+ T cells (not recorded which) from PBMCs. Receptor source: a human donor with aplastic anemia.

V and J are TRBV7-8 and TRBJ2-5, with TRBD2 identical over 7 bases. Germline V gene sequence: CDR1 SGHVS, CDR2 FQNEAQ. The CDR3 is made up of 16 amino acids. The V segment lost 5 bases and the J segment 7 bases; nucleotides outside the gene matches: 16. This CDR3 is CASSPPGTKRLVTQYF. The CDR3 bases are TGTGCCAGCAGCCCCCCCGGGACTAAAAGGTTGGTGACCCAGTACTTC.

V is TRBV7-8 and J is TRBJ2-7; 11 bases align to TRBD2. The CDR3 is made up of 14 amino acids. Germline CDR1 reads SGHVS; CDR2 reads FQNEAQ. The trim removed 5 bases at V and 4 bases at J, leaving 4 bases unmatched. Written as DNA, the CDR3 is TGTGCCAGCAGCCAGGGACTAGCGGTTTACGAGCAGTACTTC. Protein: CASSQGLAVYEQYF.

V is TRBV24-1 and J is TRBJ1-2, with TRBD1 matching 9 bases. Germline CDR1 is KGHDR and CDR2 is SFDVKD. Losses at the gene ends were 3 bases for V and 4 bases for J; bases not matched to a gene: 5. CDR3 length: 15 amino acids. CDR3 loop: CATSDGTGLFYGYTF. In DNA, the CDR3 is TGTGCCACCAGTGATGGGACAGGGCTCTTCTATGGCTACACCTTC.

This chain uses TRBV12-3 or TRBV12-4 with TRBJ2-7; weak D call: TRBD1 (6 bases). The CDR3 is 14 amino acids. Trimming took 8 bases from V and 5 from J, leaving 19 bases between them. CDR3 region: CASPRTEGLDEQYF. For the CDR3, the DNA is TGTGCCAGCCCCAGGACAGAGGGCCTGGACGAGCAGTACTTC.

This chain joins TRBV4-1 and TRBJ1-3; no clear D. The germline gives CDR1 MGHRA, CDR2 YSYEKL. Between the trimmed V and J ends, which lost 4 bases and 2 bases, there was a span of 12 bases. The CDR3 runs 15 residues. The CDR3: CASSPQVTPGNTIYF. DNA of the CDR3: TGCGCCAGCAGCCCTCAGGTGACACCTGGAAACACCATATATTTT.

The chain carries TRBV2 and TRBJ2-5; TRBD1 matches at 7 bases. Germline CDR1 SNHLY, CDR2 FYNNEI. This CDR3 contains 16 residues. After removal of 8 bases from V and 3 bases from J, the junction contained 15 bases not matched to a gene. CDR3 residues: CASSPPDRVIEETQYF. The CDR3, as DNA: TGTGCCAGCTCCCCGCCCGACAGGGTAATCGAAGAGACCCAGTACTTC.

The CDR3 coding sequence is TGTGCCAGCAGCGTAATCCTCACAGATACGCAGTATTTT. It specifies CASSVILTDTQYF. The genes are TRBV9 and TRBJ2-3; D is ambiguous. The germline V gene encodes CDR1 SGDLS and CDR2 YYNGEE. There are 13 residues in the CDR3. The V end was cut by 1 base, the J end by 2 bases, with 5 bases between.

V gene TRBV9 combines with J gene TRBJ1-1; D might be TRBD1 (6 bases). V gave up 0 bases and J gave up 1 base, with 10 bases separating them. CDR1 SGDLS and CDR2 YYNGEE come from the germline V gene. CDR3 length: 15 residues. The CDR3 DNA follows: TGTGCCAGCAGCGTAGAGGGGGACGCGAACACTGAAGCTTTCTTT. It specifies CASSVEGDANTEAFF.

This chain links TRBV4-2 with TRBJ2-3, with D possibly TRBD1 on 6 matching bases. The CDR3 is 14 residues long. Germline V gives CDR1 LGHNA, CDR2 YNFKEQ. Trimming removed 4 bases at V and 5 bases at J, with 13 bases between. The CDR3 nucleotides read TGTGCCAGCAGCCCCCGACAACAGGGAGATACGCAGTATTTT. This gives the protein CASSPRQQGDTQYF.

CDR3 residues: CASSMGRNEQFF. The CDR3 DNA reads as TGTGCCAGTAGTATGGGGCGGAATGAGCAGTTCTTC. The chain carries TRBV19 and TRBJ2-1; weak D call: TRBD1 (5 bases). Looked up from germline, CDR1 is LNHDA and CDR2 is SQIVND (reference sequence). Trimming took 3 bases from V and 7 from J, leaving 7 bases between them. This CDR3 region has 12 residues.

This clonotype was seen more than once but under ten times. V and J are TRBV14 and TRBJ2-7; TRBD1 matches at 7 bases. The CDR3 runs 16 residues. CDR1 is SGHDN, CDR2 FVKESK, per germline. V dropped 1 base and J dropped 2; count of bases not matched to a gene: 8. The CDR3 nucleotides read TGTGCCAGCAGCCAAGGCTCGAGGCAGGGGGCCTACGAGCAGTACTTC. Translated, it gives CASSQGSRQGAYEQYF.

The sample holds many counts of this clonotype. This chain joins TRBV2 and TRBJ2-5, with D possibly being TRBD2 (5 bases). V was clipped by 3 bases and J by 6 bases, with 11 bases between them. The CDR3 is 13 amino acids. In germline, CDR1 is SNHLY, CDR2 FYNNEI. For the CDR3, the DNA is TGTGCCAGCAGTGAGCCCGGGGTCCAGACCCAGTACTTC. Its protein product is CASSEPGVQTQYF.

This sequence joins TRBV19 and TRBJ1-1; TRBD1 might be the D (5 bases). The CDR3 is 13 amino acids. Per germline, CDR1 LNHDA and CDR2 SQIVND (reference sequence). Trimming removed 6 bases at V and 2 bases at J, with 10 bases between. The CDR3 sequence: CASRVTANTEAFF. Here the CDR3 DNA reads TGTGCCAGTAGAGTGACAGCCAACACTGAAGCTTTCTTT.

This clonotype was observed many times. This chain joins TRBV6-6 and TRBJ1-1; D not resolved. The germline V gene encodes CDR1 MNHNY and CDR2 SVGAGI (reference sequence). V was trimmed by 6 bases and J by 1 base, leaving 12 bases between them. CDR3 length equals 14 residues. The CDR3 protein is CASRLGPWNTEAFF. In nucleotides, the CDR3 is TGTGCCAGCAGATTGGGCCCCTGGAACACTGAAGCTTTCTTT.

This chain joins TRBV12-3 or TRBV12-4 and TRBJ1-1; 7 positions match TRBD1. The junction had 8 bases not matched to a gene; V was cut back by 1 base and J by 0 bases. The CDR3 spans 17 residues. The CDR3 DNA reads TGTGCCAGCAGTTTAGTAAGGGACAGCCTCATGAACACTGAAGCTTTCTTT. As protein: CASSLVRDSLMNTEAFF.

The V gene is TRBV2, the J gene TRBJ2-7; no clear D gene. V was clipped by 1 base and J by 2 bases, with 9 bases between them. The germline CDR1 and CDR2 sequences are SNHLY and FYNNEI. The CDR3 contains 14 residues. The CDR3 DNA is TGTGCCAGCAGTGAAGGGGAATGGACCTACGAGCAGTACTTC. It translates to CASSEGEWTYEQYF.

The J gene is TRBJ1-2, the V gene TRBV7-9; D is perhaps TRBD1 (5 bases). Trimming left V 0 bases short and J 4 bases short, with 6 bases between. The CDR3 totals 13 residues. The germline V gene encodes CDR1 SEHNR and CDR2 FQNEAQ (reference sequence). CDR3: CASSLAQGYGYTF. For the CDR3, the DNA is TGTGCCAGCAGCTTAGCGCAGGGCTATGGCTACACCTTC.

This clonotype occurred a few times. The chain uses TRBV7-8 and TRBJ2-1; D uncertain. This CDR3 has 12 residues. The V and J ends lost 4 bases and 12 bases respectively, with 13 bases between them. Germline-derived CDR1 and CDR2 are SGHVS and FQNEAQ. DNA for the CDR3: TGTGCCAGCAGCTCGGACGCGTCGGGGCAGTTCTTC. Amino acids: CASSSDASGQFF.

The chain combines TRBV24-1 with TRBJ2-7; 10 bases match TRBD1. Germline CDR1 KGHDR, CDR2 SFDVKD. The CDR3 sequence is 15 residues long. V was pared by 5 bases and J by 4 bases, with 7 bases of the junction left unmatched. The CDR3 spells CATSAWTGGYYEQYF. CDR3 in DNA: TGTGCCACCAGTGCCTGGACAGGGGGGTATTACGAGCAGTACTTC.

This clonotype was observed once. The genes are TRBV20-1 and TRBJ1-2; D possibly corresponds to TRBD1 (5 bases). This CDR3 comprises 16 residues. V was clipped by 1 base and J by 1 base, with 16 bases between them. CDR1 and CDR2 from the germline V gene are DFQATT and SNEGSKA (reference sequence). CDR3 DNA sequence: TGCAGTGCTAGAGGACAACGCACAGGAGTTAACTATGGCTACACCTTC. It codes for CSARGQRTGVNYGYTF.

The genes are TRBV6-2 or TRBV6-3 and TRBJ1-5, with D unclear. Trimming took off 0 bases at V and 1 base at J, with 13 bases between the two ends. Germline values: CDR1 MNHEY, CDR2 SVGEGT. CDR3 size: 17 residues. CDR3 protein: CASSYSGRLSSNQPQHF. The DNA for the CDR3 is TGTGCCAGCAGTTACTCGGGTCGGCTCTCAAGCAATCAGCCCCAGCATTTT.

This clonotype appeared a few times. The chain recombines TRBV2 with TRBJ2-7, with no clear D. The CDR3 is made up of 12 amino acids. V lost 5 bases to trimming and J lost 5 bases, with 10 bases between them. Germline values: CDR1 SNHLY, CDR2 FYNNEI. The CDR3 nucleotides are TGTGCCAGCAGTAAAAGGGCTAACGAGCAGTACTTC. Translating it yields CASSKRANEQYF.

The chain joins TRBV24-1 to TRBJ2-7; maybe TRBD2 (7 bases). The ends were cut back, 9 bases at V and 12 bases at J, with 14 bases in the middle. The CDR3 is 10 amino acids. Germline V gene lookup returns CDR1 KGHDR and CDR2 SFDVKD. CDR3: CATGEGGGYF. The CDR3 DNA sequence: TGTGCCACCGGAGAAGGGGGGGGGTACTTC.

This clonotype has just one count. This clone may be a read error of a much larger clone one base away. This rearrangement joins TRBV7-9 to TRBJ2-7; no reliable D call. The CDR3 length is 14 residues. Germline loops: CDR1 SEHNR, CDR2 FQNEAQ (reference sequence). The chain's CDR3 is CASSLGAGSYEQCF. The CDR3 DNA reads as TGTGCCAGCAGCTTAGGTGCAGGTTCCTACGAGCAGTGCTTC. Together with reference TRBV7-9 and TRBJ2-7, the CDR3 gives the full variable domain: DTGVSQNPRHKITKRGQNVTFRCDPISEHNRLYWYRQTLGQGPEFLTYFQNEAQLEKSRLLSDRFSAERPKGSFSTLEIQRTEQGDSAMYLCASSLGAGSYEQCFGPGTRLTVT.

This clonotype was counted between two and nine times. CDR3 residues: CASQVRTHNEQFF. The CDR3 DNA follows: TGTGCCAGTCAGGTTCGGACCCACAATGAGCAGTTCTTC. J is TRBJ2-1 and V is TRBV19; D uncertain. Germline CDR1 is LNHDA and CDR2 is SQIVND (reference sequence). The CDR3 sequence is 13 residues long. Trimming stripped 8 bases from V and 5 bases from J, with 13 bases between.

The chain carries TRBV24-1 and TRBJ1-2, with D unresolved. V lost 3 bases, J lost 2 bases, and 12 bases lay in between. The V gene's germline CDR1 is KGHDR and CDR2 SFDVKD. The CDR3 loop spans 15 amino acids. CDR3 protein: CATSDPSWPNYGYTF. The DNA of the CDR3 is TGTGCCACCAGTGATCCCTCCTGGCCAAACTATGGCTACACCTTC.

The rearrangement uses TRBV7-9 and TRBJ1-5, with no clear D. This CDR3 spans 14 amino acids. Trimming cost V 2 bases and J 2 bases, with 7 bases left between them. Germline V gene data show CDR1 as SEHNR and CDR2 as FQNEAQ (reference sequence). CDR3 DNA: TGTGCCAGCAGCTTAAATTTAGGCAATCAGCCCCAGCATTTT. This gives the protein CASSLNLGNQPQHF.

Only one count was recorded for this clonotype. The gene calls are TRBV24-1 and TRBJ2-5; D assignment may be TRBD1 or TRBD2 (6 bases each). Trimming removed 2 bases from V and 5 bases from J, with 20 bases in between. The CDR3 is 17 amino acids. Germline values: CDR1 KGHDR, CDR2 SFDVKD. The CDR3 DNA reads as TGTGCCACCAGTGATTCGGTTCCGGGGGCTGCAGGGGAGACCCAGTACTTC. This sequence encodes CATSDSVPGAAGETQYF.

V is TRBV2 and J is TRBJ2-7, with TRBD2 matching 13 bases. CDR1 and CDR2 (germline): SNHLY, FYNNEI. The CDR3 spans 16 residues. V dropped 0 bases and J dropped 4; count of bases not matched to a gene: 3. In DNA, the CDR3 is TGTGCCAGCAGTGAAGCCAAGACTAGCGGGGGGTACGAGCAGTACTTC. This gives the protein CASSEAKTSGGYEQYF. The full variable domain, completed using reference TRBV2 and TRBJ2-7, is EPEVTQTPSHQVTQMGQEVILRCVPISNHLYFYWYRQILGQKVEFLVSFYNNEISEKSEIFDDQFSVERPDGSNFTLKIRSTKLEDSAMYFCASSEAKTSGGYEQYFGPGTRLTVT.

The chain recombines TRBV4-1 with TRBJ1-1, with D uncertain. The germline V gene encodes CDR1 MGHRA and CDR2 YSYEKL. Trimming shortened V by 4 bases and J by 6 bases, and 21 bases separated the two germline ends. CDR3 size: 16 residues. The CDR3 DNA follows: TGCGCCAGCAGCCCACCGGCGAGTGGGCGGTTCCCTGAAGCTTTCTTT. Protein sequence: CASSPPASGRFPEAFF.

Only a few counts were recorded for this clonotype. J is TRBJ2-1 and V is TRBV7-3, with TRBD2 as a possible D gene (6 bases). The V gene's germline CDR1 is SGHTA and CDR2 FQGTGA. V lost 2 bases to trimming and J lost 9 bases, with 8 bases between them. The CDR3 consists of 12 residues. In nucleotides, the CDR3 is TGTGCCAGCAGCTTAGCGGGGACTGAGCAGTTCTTC. This encodes CASSLAGTEQFF.

This clonotype was observed at least ten times. The V and J genes are TRBV6-5 and TRBJ2-2, with TRBD2 matching over 8 bases. There are 17 residues in the CDR3. V was clipped by 2 bases and J by 5 bases; unmatched bases: 10. Germline lookup yields CDR1 MNHEY and CDR2 SVGAGI. The CDR3 is CASSYGEGGGRTGELFF. Written as DNA, the CDR3 is TGTGCCAGCAGTTACGGGGAGGGCGGGGGGCGTACCGGGGAGCTGTTTTTT.